These 17 T cell receptor beta chains originate from one sample sequenced in a study of regulatory T cells in long-lasting Graves disease. Time point denoted: persistent/refractory GD, antithyroid drugs over 5 years with positive TRAb. RNA isolated from PBMCs was used to make the TCR library. TCR beta libraries were built with iRepertoire HTBI primers and Arm-PCR of CDR3 regions. MiXCR was run by TCRdb on the multiplex PCR reads, yielding one entry per CDR3 protein. The sample shows 400,000 or so distinct CDR3 sequences, less than 25% of them seen only once. Here the sequenced sample was peripheral blood mononuclear cells (PBMCs), taken when the disease was refractory, from a patient treated with antithyroid drugs. The receptors originated from a female donor with Graves disease.

This clonotype was recorded a few times. The chain is built from TRBV19 and TRBJ1-5; TRBD1 matches at 8 bases. Per the germline V gene, CDR1 is LNHDA and CDR2 is SQIVND (reference sequence). The CDR3 consists of 15 residues. Losses at the gene ends were 0 bases for V and 7 bases for J; bases not matched to a gene: 5. CDR3 nucleotides: TGTGCCAGTAGTATAGAGGTCAGGGGGCACCAGCCCCAGCATTTT. Translation gives CASSIEVRGHQPQHF.

The rearrangement links TRBV18 to TRBJ2-1; the D is unclear. The CDR3 consists of 12 residues. Trimming shortened V by 3 bases and J by 8 bases, and 8 bases separated the two germline ends. Germline CDR1 is KGHSH and CDR2 is LQKENI. The CDR3 DNA reads as TGTGCCAGCTCACCGGAGTGGGATGAGCAGTTCTTC. Translation: CASSPEWDEQFF.

This clonotype has more than one count but fewer than ten. This chain connects TRBV20-1 to TRBJ2-2; either TRBD1 or TRBD2 may fit D (5 bases each). This CDR3 has 15 amino acids. The V end lost 1 base, the J end lost 6 bases, and 15 bases lay between the germline ends. CDR1 DFQATT and CDR2 SNEGSKA come from the germline V gene (reference sequence). CDR3 bases: TGCAGTGCTAGAGTTCCGGGGCGGGTGGCCGGGGAGCTGTTTTTT. It codes for CSARVPGRVAGELFF.

The rearrangement links TRBV24-1 to TRBJ2-2, with D uncertain. The CDR3 runs to 15 residues. Trimming shortened V by 5 bases and J by 0 bases, and 9 bases separated the two germline ends. The germline gives CDR1 KGHDR, CDR2 SFDVKD. The CDR3 nucleotides are TGTGCCACCAGTGCCAGCTCGGCGAACACCGGGGAGCTGTTTTTT. Amino acid sequence: CATSASSANTGELFF.

This rearrangement joins TRBV6-2 or TRBV6-3 to TRBJ2-7, with 9 bases that match TRBD1. The germline V gene has CDR1 MNHEY and CDR2 SVGEGT. V lost 6 bases, J lost 5 bases, and 8 bases stayed unmatched. This CDR3 region has 14 residues. This CDR3 is CASSPRTGVHEQYF. CDR3 DNA sequence: TGTGCCAGCAGCCCGAGGACAGGGGTACACGAGCAGTACTTC.

V usage is TRBV6-9 and J usage is TRBJ2-3; 11 nucleotides match TRBD1. The CDR3 spans 17 residues. V shed 3 bases, J shed 0 bases, and the junction held 5 bases outside the gene matches. Germline V gene sequence: CDR1 MNHGY, CDR2 SVAAGI. The CDR3 is CASSYDRTGGSTDTQYF. CDR3 nucleotides: TGTGCCAGCAGTTACGATCGGACAGGGGGCAGCACAGATACGCAGTATTTT.

This clonotype was detected many times. V gene TRBV20-1 combines with J gene TRBJ1-4; 9 bases are a match to TRBD1. The CDR3 loop spans 13 amino acids. V was clipped by 6 bases and J by 6 bases; unmatched bases: 5. Per the germline V gene, CDR1 is DFQATT and CDR2 is SNEGSKA (reference sequence). CDR3 protein: CSAPWTGDEKLFF. CDR3 sequence (DNA): TGCAGTGCACCCTGGACAGGGGATGAAAAACTGTTTTTT.

This clonotype was recorded at least ten times. DNA for the CDR3: TGTGCCAGCAGTCCACAGGGGACAGAGACCCAGTACTTC. Its translation: CASSPQGTETQYF. The rearrangement links TRBV12-3 or TRBV12-4 to TRBJ2-5, with TRBD1 matching over 7 bases. CDR3 size: 13 residues. Germline trimming cut 5 bases from V and 4 bases from J; bases unmatched to any gene: 4.

This clonotype was seen ten or more times. This chain connects TRBV28 to TRBJ1-2; no definite D call. The CDR3 contains 11 residues. V was shortened by 8 bases and J by 3 bases, with 7 bases between the two germline ends. CDR1 and CDR2 from the germline V gene are MDHEN and SYDVKM. CDR3 DNA sequence: TGTGCCAGCGACGGTGACTATGGCTACACCTTC. As protein: CASDGDYGYTF.

The rearrangement links TRBV12-3 or TRBV12-4 to TRBJ1-3; 9 positions match TRBD1. The CDR3 has 16 amino acids. V shed 3 bases, J shed 0 bases, and the junction held 3 bases outside the gene matches. In DNA form, the CDR3 reads TGTGCCAGCAGTTTCGGGACAGGGTCCTCTGGAAACACCATATATTTT. Residues: CASSFGTGSSGNTIYF.

The chain employs TRBV9 and TRBJ2-2; tentative D call: TRBD1 (6 bases). In germline, CDR1 is SGDLS, CDR2 YYNGEE. With 0 bases removed from V and 1 base from J, the gap between germline ends came to 10 bases. The CDR3 consists of 16 residues. CDR3 region: CASSVGIGGNTGELFF. The CDR3 bases are TGTGCCAGCAGCGTAGGAATAGGGGGGAACACCGGGGAGCTGTTTTTT.

This chain connects TRBV20-1 to TRBJ1-2; 7 bases agree with TRBD1. Germline lookup yields CDR1 DFQATT and CDR2 SNEGSKA (reference sequence). The CDR3 extends over 14 amino acids. V shed 0 bases, J shed 4 bases, and the junction held 5 bases outside the gene matches. The CDR3 nucleotides read TGCAGTGCTAGAGATCCAGCAGGGGGCTATGGCTACACCTTC. It encodes CSARDPAGGYGYTF.

The rearrangement joins TRBV18 to TRBJ2-7; 7 positions match TRBD1. The junction had 7 bases not matched to a gene; V was cut back by 5 bases and J by 3 bases. Germline V gene lookup returns CDR1 KGHSH and CDR2 LQKENI. The CDR3 spans 14 residues. CDR3 nucleotides: TGTGCCAGCTCATCCCGGGACAGCTTCTACGAGCAGTACTTC. Protein: CASSSRDSFYEQYF.

The chain joins TRBV2 to TRBJ2-3; 11 positions agree with TRBD2. Germline CDR1 SNHLY, CDR2 FYNNEI. The V gene end was trimmed by 9 bases and the J gene end by 0 bases; junction bases not matched to a gene: 5. The CDR3 loop spans 15 amino acids. CDR3 sequence: CASGLAGFSTDTQYF. CDR3 DNA sequence: TGTGCCAGTGGACTAGCGGGCTTTAGCACAGATACGCAGTATTTT.

This clonotype was seen ten or more times. The chain joins TRBV28 to TRBJ2-7, with unresolved D. Germline CDR1 reads MDHEN; CDR2 reads SYDVKM. V gave up 6 bases and J gave up 3 bases, with 9 bases separating them. This CDR3 is built from 12 residues. CDR3 coding DNA: TGTGCCAGCAGCCCTAGTTTCTACGAGCAGTACTTC. It specifies CASSPSFYEQYF.

This clonotype was recorded a few times. The chain has TRBV6-9 and TRBJ2-7, with D possibly matching TRBD2 (5 bases). This CDR3 contains 13 residues. Trimming left V 3 bases short and J 7 bases short, with 13 bases between. Germline V lookup: CDR1 MNHGY, CDR2 SVAAGI. The CDR3 loop reads CASSYTGLSEQYF. The CDR3 nucleotides read TGTGCCAGCAGTTACACCGGACTTTCTGAGCAGTACTTC.

The CDR3 bases are TGTGCCTGGAGTGCCCCACCGGGACTAGCGGCCTACGAGCAGTACTTC. Its protein is CAWSAPPGLAAYEQYF. The chain uses TRBV30 and TRBJ2-7; 11 bases map to TRBD2. Germline V gives CDR1 GTSNPN, CDR2 SVGIG (reference sequence). The CDR3 extends over 16 amino acids. Trimming cost V 1 base and J 2 bases; bases outside gene matches: 7.